A single T cell receptor beta chain is shown here with its context. The record originates from a study of blood T cell repertoires in COVID-19. Overall study: Specimens from acute and convalescent COVID-19 originated in the United States, Italy and Spain. T cells, B-cell-depleted T cells, or PBMCs supplied cDNA or gDNA.

In the original analysis: From reference gene primer amplification, estimates of nucleated cell counts were derived. Measured with immunoSEQ multiplex PCR; TCRdb has only the in-frame clones, and not every one. From that table come the V and J calls and clone size; the DNA was used to work out D and trimming. The repertoire consists of roughly 380,000 clones, with around 89% occurring once and the leading ten covering around 1.5%. Seattle patients were enrolled while actively infected and followed longitudinally. Germline V gene lookup returns CDR1 MDHEN and CDR2 SYDVKM. V was trimmed by 7 bases and J by 5 bases, leaving 14 bases between them. The CDR3 loop spans 13 amino acids.

Sequenced material: peripheral blood. This rearrangement joins TRBV28 to TRBJ1-1; D gene uncertain. The sequence was collected from a woman between 40 and 55 years old with COVID-19, enrolled during active disease. The CDR3 spells CASTNSINTEAFF. CDR3 sequence (DNA): TGTGCCAGCACGAACTCCATTAATACTGAAGCTTTCTTT.